This TCR beta chain stems from a study of blood T cell repertoires in COVID-19. In germline, CDR1 is LGHNA, CDR2 YSLEER. The CDR3 consists of 15 residues. The V end was cut by 0 bases, the J end by 3 bases, with 10 bases between. Study processing details: Nucleated cell number was recorded as an estimate derived from reference gene primer amplification. Repertoires were generated with immunoSEQ multiplex PCR, while TCRdb's copy carries only in-frame clones and drops some. That table furnishes V, J and clone size, whereas the DNA furnished D and trimming. This table has 200,000 to 300,000 clones, about four fifths appearing once.

Sequencing was done on a sample of peripheral blood. The V gene is TRBV4-3, the J gene TRBJ2-3; tentatively, D is TRBD2 (5 bases). The sequence derives from a woman aged 80 or over with COVID-19, enrolled during active disease. The CDR3 loop is CASSQDWSGTDTQYF. The CDR3 DNA reads as TGCGCCAGCAGCCAAGATTGGAGCGGTACAGATACGCAGTATTTT.